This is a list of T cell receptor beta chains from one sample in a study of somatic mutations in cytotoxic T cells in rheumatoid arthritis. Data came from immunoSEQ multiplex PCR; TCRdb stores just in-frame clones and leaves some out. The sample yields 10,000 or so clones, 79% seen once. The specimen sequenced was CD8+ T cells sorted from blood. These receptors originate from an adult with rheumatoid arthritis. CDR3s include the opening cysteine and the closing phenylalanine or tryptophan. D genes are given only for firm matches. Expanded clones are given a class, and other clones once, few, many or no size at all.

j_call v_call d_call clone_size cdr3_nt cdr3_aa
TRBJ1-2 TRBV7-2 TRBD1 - TGTGCCAGCAGCTTTTTAGGGGGCTTTTGGGGCTACACCTTC CASSFLGGFWGYTF
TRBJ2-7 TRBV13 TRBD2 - TGTGCCAGCAGGTATACCCGCAGCGGGGCTTTATACGAGCAGTACTTC CASRYTRSGALYEQYF
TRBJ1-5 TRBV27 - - TGTGCCAGCAGTTTATCGGGGGGTCTTCAGCCCCAGCATTTT CASSLSGGLQPQHF
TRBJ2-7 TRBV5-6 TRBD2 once TGTGCCAGCAGCCTGGGACTAGCGGGGGGGAGCGAGCAGTACTTC CASSLGLAGGSEQYF
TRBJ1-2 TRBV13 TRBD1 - TGTGCCAGCAGTGTCTTAAGAGTACAGGGGGCTGGTGGCTACACCTTC CASSVLRVQGAGGYTF
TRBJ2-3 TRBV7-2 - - TGTGCCAGCAGCTTGGTGCCCCCGGGGGCCCTCACAGATACGCAGTATTTT CASSLVPPGALTDTQYF
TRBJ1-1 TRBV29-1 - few TGCAGCGTTGACGCAGGGTCTCCATTTGAAGCTTTCTTT CSVDAGSPFEAFF
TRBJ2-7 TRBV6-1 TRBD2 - TGTGCCAGCAGTGGGGACTACCTCCCGGCCCTCCCCGTCGAGCAGTACTTC CASSGDYLPALPVEQYF
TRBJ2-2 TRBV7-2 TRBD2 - TGTGCCAGCACCCAGAGGTTTCTAGCGGGTAGCACCGGGGAGCTGTTTTTT CASTQRFLAGSTGELFF
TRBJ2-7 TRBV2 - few TGTGCCTCCAGGGGCCCGGAACCCTACGAGCAGTACTTC CASRGPEPYEQYF
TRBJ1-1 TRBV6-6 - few TGTGCCAGCAGTTACGGGCTTTCTGAAGCTTTCTTT CASSYGLSEAFF
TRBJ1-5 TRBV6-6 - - TGTGCCAGCAGGTTGGACAATCAGCCCCAGCATTTT CASRLDNQPQHF
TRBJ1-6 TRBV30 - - TGTGCCTGGAGTCCATCGGAGCTGGATTCACCCCTCCACTTT CAWSPSELDSPLHF
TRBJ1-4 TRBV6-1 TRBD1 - TGTGCCAGCAGTGCGGGACAGTTCTTTGCAACTAATGAAAAACTGTTTTTT CASSAGQFFATNEKLFF
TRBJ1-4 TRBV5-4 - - TGTGCCAGCAAGGGGATTGATGAAAAACTGTTTTTT CASKGIDEKLFF
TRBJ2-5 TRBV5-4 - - TGTGCCAGCAGCTGGGGAGGTGGAGCCCGGGCCCAGTACTTC CASSWGGGARAQYF
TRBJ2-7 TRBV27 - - TGTGCCAGCAGGGAAACAGGAAACTACGAGCAGTACTTC CASRETGNYEQYF
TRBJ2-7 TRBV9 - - TGTGCCAGCAGCACAGAGGGGGGGCTCTACGAGCAGTACTTC CASSTEGGLYEQYF
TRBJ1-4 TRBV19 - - TGTGCCAGTAGAATCTGGGGCCCGGGTAGGGAAAAACTGTTTTTT CASRIWGPGREKLFF
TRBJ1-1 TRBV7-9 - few TGTGCCAGCGCCGGGTGGGGGGGAATTATCATGAACACTGAAGCTTTCTTT CASAGWGGIIMNTEAFF
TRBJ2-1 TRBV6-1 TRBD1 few TGTGCCAGCAGTGAAGGTCCACAGGGGCTCTACAATGAGCAGTTCTTC CASSEGPQGLYNEQFF
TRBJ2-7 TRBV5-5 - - TGTGCCAGCAGCTTGTTGACCGGGGGCTACGAGCAGTACTTC CASSLLTGGYEQYF
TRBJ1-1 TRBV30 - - TGTGCCTGGATCGGAGTCAGGGTTTCCGACACTGAAGCTTTCTTT CAWIGVRVSDTEAFF
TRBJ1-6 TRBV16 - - TGTGCCAGCAGCCAACCGGGTACCTATTCACCCCTCCACTTT CASSQPGTYSPLHF
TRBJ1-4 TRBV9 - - TGTGCCAGCAGCTTATCGCGCCGGCAGGGAATGAATGAAAAACTGTTTTTT CASSLSRRQGMNEKLFF
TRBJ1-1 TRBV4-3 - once TGCGCCAGCAGCCAAGGACTTATTTTAGGGAACACTGAAGCTTTCTTT CASSQGLILGNTEAFF
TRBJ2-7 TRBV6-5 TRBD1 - TGTGCCAGCAGCACGACAGGGTGGTCCTACGAGCAGTACTTC CASSTTGWSYEQYF
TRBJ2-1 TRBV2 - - TGTGCCACCACAGGCTCCTACAATGAGCAGTTCTTC CATTGSYNEQFF
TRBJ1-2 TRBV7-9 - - TGTGCCAGCAGCTTAGCGGCAGAGACAATCTATGGCTACACCTTC CASSLAAETIYGYTF
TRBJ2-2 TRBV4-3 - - TGCGCCAGCAGCCAATCGGGACGAAGGGTCACCGGGGAGCTGTTTTTT CASSQSGRRVTGELFF
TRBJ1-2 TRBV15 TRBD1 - TGTGCCACCAGCAGAGACAGGGGGAACAACTATGGCTACACCTTC CATSRDRGNNYGYTF
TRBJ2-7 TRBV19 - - TGTGCCAGTAGTATAGGACTTCTTTACGAGCAGTACTTC CASSIGLLYEQYF
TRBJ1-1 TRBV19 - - TGTGCCAGTAGCATGATTCGGGACACTGAAGCTTTCTTT CASSMIRDTEAFF
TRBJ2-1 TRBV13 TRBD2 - TGTGCCAGCAGCAACACACTAGCGGGGGGGTACAATGAGCAGTTCTTC CASSNTLAGGYNEQFF
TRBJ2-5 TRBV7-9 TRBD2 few TGTGCCAGCAGCTTTTGGGATAGCGGGGAGACCCAGTACTTC CASSFWDSGETQYF
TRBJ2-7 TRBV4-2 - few TGTGCCAGCAGCCAAGACCCAGGGGGGTACGAGCAGTACTTC CASSQDPGGYEQYF
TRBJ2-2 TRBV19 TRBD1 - TGTGCCAGTTCCCCTAGGGGGACAGGGACCACCGGGGAGCTGTTTTTT CASSPRGTGTTGELFF
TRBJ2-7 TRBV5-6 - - TGTGCCAGCAGCTTGGATGGGGGATACGAGCAGTACTTC CASSLDGGYEQYF
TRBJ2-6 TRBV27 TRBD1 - TGTGCCAGCACCCAATCGATGGACAGGGGAAGGGCCTTAGGGGCCAACGTCCTGACTTTC CASTQSMDRGRALGANVLTF
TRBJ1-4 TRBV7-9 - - TGTGCCAGCAGCTTACCCCGAGGGGAGGAGGTGGTCGAAAAACTGTTTTTT CASSLPRGEEVVEKLFF
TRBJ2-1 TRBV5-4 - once TGTGCCAGCAGCCCAGGGGACTACAATGAGCAGTTCTTC CASSPGDYNEQFF
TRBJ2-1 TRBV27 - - TGTGCCAGCAGCAGGGGGGGTCCCTACAATGAGCAGTTCTTC CASSRGGPYNEQFF
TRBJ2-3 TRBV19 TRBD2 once TGTGCCAGTAGTATAGCGGGGGGATTAGATACGCAGTATTTT CASSIAGGLDTQYF
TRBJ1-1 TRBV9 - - TGTGCCAGCAGCGCGGTGCTAGGGGTGAGGAACACTGAAGCTTTCTTT CASSAVLGVRNTEAFF
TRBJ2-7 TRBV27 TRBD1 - TGTGCCAGCAGTTTAGTCCGGGACAGGGTCTACGAGCAGTACTTC CASSLVRDRVYEQYF
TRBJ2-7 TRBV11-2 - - TGTGCCAGCAGCTTAGCCATATCCTACGAGCAGTACTTC CASSLAISYEQYF
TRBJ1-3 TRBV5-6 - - TGTGCCAGCAGCTTGGGTGTGATCAGGGACAAGAGCTCTGGAAACACCATATATTTT CASSLGVIRDKSSGNTIYF
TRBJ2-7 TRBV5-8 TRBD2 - TGTGCCAGCAGGGCGGGACTATACTACGAGCAGTACTTC CASRAGLYYEQYF
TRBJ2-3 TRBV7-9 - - TGTGCCAGCAGCTTAGGACACCTGGGGGATACGCAGTATTTT CASSLGHLGDTQYF
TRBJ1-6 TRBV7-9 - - TGTGCCAGCAGCTTAGCGCTTGGGGCGGGGCGGTCACCCCTCCACTTT CASSLALGAGRSPLHF
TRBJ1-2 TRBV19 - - TGTGCCAGTAGCCCGGCCGGGGATGGCTATGGCTACACCTTC CASSPAGDGYGYTF
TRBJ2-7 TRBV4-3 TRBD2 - TGCGCCAGCAGCCAAAGCCTAGCGGGACCCTACGAGCAGTACTTC CASSQSLAGPYEQYF
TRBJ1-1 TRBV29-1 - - TGCAGCGTCCGGACAGCGAAGGGAGAAGCTTTCTTT CSVRTAKGEAFF